What follows are 22 T cell receptor beta chains derived from one specimen sequenced in a study of cytomegalovirus exposure and HLA in healthy donors. The PCR employed 60 Vbeta primers together with 13 Jbeta primers. Sequenced by immunoSEQ multiplex PCR; TCRdb stores in-frame clones only, minus some. The data contain about 160,000 clones, more than 80% of them singletons. Sequenced: PBMCs. The source of these receptors is a woman in her fifties or sixties in good health and CMV-seronegative.

The rearrangement joins TRBV11-2 to TRBJ1-6; the D is unclear. Trimming took off 0 bases at V and 9 bases at J, with 24 bases between the two ends. This CDR3 comprises 19 residues. Germline V CDR1 and CDR2: SGHAT, FQNNGV. The CDR3 here is CASSLDLLRPGRVFSPLHF. CDR3 DNA sequence: TGTGCCAGCAGCTTAGATCTCCTCCGGCCGGGAAGGGTCTTTTCACCCCTCCACTTT.

This clone was counted once. The rearrangement joins TRBV11-2 to TRBJ2-2; TRBD2 might be the D (5 bases). CDR1 and CDR2 from the germline V gene are SGHAT and FQNNGV. This CDR3 has 16 residues. Trimming cost V 0 bases and J 5 bases, with 13 bases left between them. The CDR3 protein is CASSLDVLANTGELFF. CDR3 coding DNA: TGTGCCAGCAGCTTAGATGTCCTAGCAAATACCGGGGAGCTGTTTTTT.

The genes are TRBV7-9 and TRBJ1-1; the match to TRBD1 covers 7 bases. Germline V CDR1 and CDR2: SEHNR, FQNEAQ (reference sequence). V lost 6 bases, J lost 4 bases, and 11 bases stayed unmatched. The CDR3 consists of 15 residues. CDR3 amino acids: CASRNEGGSITEAFF. CDR3 in DNA: TGTGCCAGCAGGAACGAAGGGGGCTCCATCACTGAAGCTTTCTTT.

Concerning this clone itself: The same CDR3 is also encoded by other DNA sequences in this sample. The J gene is TRBJ2-7, the V gene TRBV6-5, with D perhaps matching TRBD1 (6 bases). The CDR3 extends over 14 amino acids. CDR1 and CDR2 from the germline V gene are MNHEY and SVGAGI. Trimming left V 5 bases short and J 2 bases short, with 13 bases between. The CDR3 sequence is CASSPGHKPYEQYF. CDR3 in DNA: TGTGCCAGCAGTCCGGGACACAAGCCCTACGAGCAGTACTTC.

The rearrangement uses TRBV18 and TRBJ1-3; D call uncertain. The ends were cut back, 1 base at V and 2 bases at J, with 18 bases in the middle. Per germline, CDR1 KGHSH and CDR2 LQKENI. The CDR3 spans 18 residues. Here the CDR3 reads CASSPQGGSGSPGNTIYF. The CDR3 DNA is TGTGCCAGCTCACCACAAGGAGGGTCTGGATCACCTGGAAACACCATATATTTT.

The chain couples TRBV19 to TRBJ1-1; the D is unclear. Germline V lookup: CDR1 LNHDA, CDR2 SQIVND (reference sequence). V lost 9 bases and J lost 2, with 22 bases in between. The CDR3 consists of 16 residues. The CDR3 DNA is TGTGCCAGCCCTGCAGACATCTACACCGAAAACACTGAAGCTTTCTTT. Its translation is CASPADIYTENTEAFF.

The gene calls are TRBV5-4 and TRBJ2-7, with D perhaps matching TRBD2 (5 bases). Per the germline V gene, CDR1 is SGHNT and CDR2 is YYREEE (reference sequence). Trimming took off 0 bases at V and 6 bases at J, with 10 bases between the two ends. CDR3 length equals 13 residues. The DNA of the CDR3 is TGTGCCAGCAGCTTGGCCGGAGGTATCGAGCAGTACTTC. It codes for CASSLAGGIEQYF.

A single count supports this clone. The chain is built from TRBV19 and TRBJ2-4; 7 bases are a match to TRBD2. Germline V gives CDR1 LNHDA, CDR2 SQIVND (reference sequence). This CDR3 is 16 amino acids long. With 0 bases clipped from V and 1 base from J, the junction kept 3 bases outside the gene matches. CDR3 loop: CASSIDGGLAKNIQYF. The CDR3 DNA follows: TGTGCCAGTAGTATAGACGGGGGGTTGGCCAAAAACATTCAGTACTTC.

V gene TRBV21-1 combines with J gene TRBJ1-2; the table names TRBD1, a call not compared with the DNA. TRBV21-1 is assigned pseudogene status. This CDR3 region has 17 residues. The CDR3 sequence is CASSKGETGGALHGYTF. DNA of the CDR3: TGTGCCAGCAGCAAAGGGGAAACAGGGGGGGCCCTCCATGGCTACACCTTC.

The chain links TRBV15 to TRBJ2-7, with D hard to call. Germline values: CDR1 LNHNV, CDR2 YYDKDF (reference sequence). Trimming cost V 3 bases and J 5 bases, with 5 bases left between them. The CDR3 sequence is 11 residues long. CDR3 DNA sequence: TGTGCCACCAGCAGTGGGCACGAGCAGTACTTC. It yields the protein CATSSGHEQYF.

The V call is TRBV7-2, the J call TRBJ2-3; 10 bases map to TRBD2. The germline V gene has CDR1 SGHTA and CDR2 FQGNSA. The CDR3 contains 16 residues. V shed 1 base and J 5 bases; nucleotides not matched to a gene: 6. The CDR3 nucleotides are TGTGCCAGCAGCTTAGAGGCTAGCGGGGGTAAAGATACGCAGTATTTT. Translation gives CASSLEASGGKDTQYF.

V is TRBV7-2 and J is TRBJ2-3; 9 bases are shared with TRBD2. There are 15 residues in the CDR3. V lost 0 bases, J lost 6 bases, and 4 bases stayed unmatched. Germline V gene lookup returns CDR1 SGHTA and CDR2 FQGNSA. The CDR3 loop is CASSLASGGFDTQYF. DNA for the CDR3: TGTGCCAGCAGCTTAGCTAGCGGGGGTTTCGATACGCAGTATTTT.

The CDR3 DNA sequence: TGTGCCAGCAGCCAAGAATCAGGGAGGAATACGCAGTATTTT. The encoded protein is CASSQESGRNTQYF. The chain has TRBV4-2 and TRBJ2-3, with D perhaps matching TRBD2 (6 bases). The CDR3 runs 14 residues. Trimming removed 0 bases from V and 7 bases from J, with 11 bases in between. CDR1 is LGHNA and CDR2 is YNFKEQ in the germline V gene.

The DNA of the CDR3 is TGCGCCAGCGGGACAGCCTACGAGCAGTACTTC. This codes for CASGTAYEQYF. The chain recombines TRBV4-3 with TRBJ2-7; 7 nucleotides agree with TRBD1. The junction had 0 bases not matched to a gene; V was cut back by 8 bases and J by 2 bases. The length of the CDR3 is 11 residues. Germline values: CDR1 LGHNA, CDR2 YSLEER.

CDR3 region: CASSFLSGGAAYEQYF. The CDR3 nucleotides are TGTGCCAGCAGCTTTCTTAGCGGAGGTGCGGCCTACGAGCAGTACTTC. V and J are TRBV11-2 and TRBJ2-7, with D perhaps matching TRBD2 (6 bases). V was clipped by 3 bases and J by 2 bases, with 17 bases between them. CDR3 length: 16 residues. CDR1 and CDR2 (germline): SGHAT, FQNNGV.

This rearrangement joins TRBV4-1 to TRBJ2-6; D not resolved. CDR1 is MGHRA and CDR2 is YSYEKL in the germline V gene. The germline V and J ends were trimmed by 0 bases and 0 bases, with 9 bases remaining between them. CDR3 length equals 17 residues. CDR3 residues: CASSQDLQVSGANVLTF. CDR3 coding DNA: TGCGCCAGCAGCCAAGATTTGCAGGTCTCTGGGGCCAACGTCCTGACTTTC.

This sequence joins TRBV6-6 and TRBJ2-7; 12 bases match TRBD2. V gave up 4 bases and J gave up 7 bases; unmatched junction bases: 8. Germline V gene lookup returns CDR1 MNHNY and CDR2 SVGAGI (reference sequence). This CDR3 is 15 amino acids long. CDR3 DNA sequence: TGTGCCAGCAGTTTCCCTAGCGGGAGGGCTCATGAGCAGTACTTC. Its protein is CASSFPSGRAHEQYF.

This clone was picked up one time. V gene TRBV19 combines with J gene TRBJ1-4; D possibly corresponds to TRBD1 (6 bases). Germline V CDR1 and CDR2: LNHDA, SQIVND (reference sequence). V gave up 4 bases and J gave up 8 bases, with 14 bases separating them. This CDR3 comprises 14 residues. CDR3 in DNA: TGTGCCAGTAGTACCCGGGACATCGGGGAAAAACTGTTTTTT. As protein: CASSTRDIGEKLFF.

The rearrangement joins TRBV6-1 to TRBJ1-3, with 8 bases that match TRBD1. The CDR3 length is 14 residues. V shed 6 bases and J 2 bases; nucleotides not matched to a gene: 3. The germline V gene has CDR1 MNHNS and CDR2 SASEGT. Here the CDR3 reads CASRETGAGNTIYF. For the CDR3, the DNA is TGTGCCAGCAGAGAGACAGGGGCTGGAAACACCATATATTTT.

The gene calls are TRBV7-9 and TRBJ2-7, with 8 bases identical to TRBD1. The CDR3 length is 13 residues. V shed 5 bases, J shed 6 bases, and the junction held 6 bases outside the gene matches. The germline CDR1 and CDR2 sequences are SEHNR and FQNEAQ (reference sequence). CDR3 in amino acids: CASSARQGSEQYF. CDR3 nucleotides: TGTGCCAGCAGCGCCCGACAGGGGAGCGAGCAGTACTTC.

The chain joins TRBV6-4 to TRBJ2-3, with unresolved D. Trimming cost V 6 bases and J 4 bases, with 17 bases left between them. Germline CDR1 and CDR2: MRHNA and SNTAGT. This CDR3 has 15 amino acids. The CDR3 is CASRPESGRADTQYF. DNA for the CDR3: TGTGCCAGCAGACCAGAGTCGGGTCGCGCAGATACGCAGTATTTT.

This sequence joins TRBV5-4 and TRBJ1-4; 10 bases align to TRBD1. V was pared by 4 bases and J by 0 bases, with 12 bases of the junction left unmatched. This CDR3 region has 19 residues. CDR1 and CDR2 from the germline V gene are SGHNT and YYREEE (reference sequence). CDR3 sequence: CASSPEGDRGLATNEKLFF. DNA of the CDR3: TGTGCCAGCAGCCCTGAAGGGGACAGGGGATTAGCAACTAATGAAAAACTGTTTTTT.